The source of this T cell receptor (beta chain) is a study of a mutant IDH1 vaccine in newly diagnosed glioma. About the research overall: The start of vaccination came 4-6 weeks after radiotherapy alone, or with temozolomide cycles. Treated patients had a mean age of roughly 40 years and a 62.5% male, 37.5% female split.

As for time point: week 47, end of study. With topical imiquimod, each dose of the vaccine consisted of 300 ug of mutant IDH1 20-mer peptide. Patients received eight vaccinations in weeks 1, 3, 5, 7, 11, 15, 19, 23. A remark on this clone: Its target is not known.

The data were produced by immunoSEQ multiplex PCR, yet TCRdb's version contains in-frame clones alone and is incomplete. Of about 85,000 clones listed, around nine tenths are singletons. The sequence was obtained from a woman in her forties or fifties with glioma. This sample comprised PBMCs, obtained from a glioma patient whose treatment included an IDH1 peptide vaccine.

The CDR3 sequence is CASSRPGTSNYEQYF. The CDR3 DNA reads as TGCGCCAGCAGTCGTCCCGGGACATCAAACTACGAGCAGTACTTC. This rearrangement joins TRBV4-1 to TRBJ2-7, with D possibly being TRBD1 (6 bases). The length of the CDR3 is 15 residues. Trimming left V 6 bases short and J 3 bases short, with 18 bases between. Germline loops: CDR1 MGHRA, CDR2 YSYEKL.